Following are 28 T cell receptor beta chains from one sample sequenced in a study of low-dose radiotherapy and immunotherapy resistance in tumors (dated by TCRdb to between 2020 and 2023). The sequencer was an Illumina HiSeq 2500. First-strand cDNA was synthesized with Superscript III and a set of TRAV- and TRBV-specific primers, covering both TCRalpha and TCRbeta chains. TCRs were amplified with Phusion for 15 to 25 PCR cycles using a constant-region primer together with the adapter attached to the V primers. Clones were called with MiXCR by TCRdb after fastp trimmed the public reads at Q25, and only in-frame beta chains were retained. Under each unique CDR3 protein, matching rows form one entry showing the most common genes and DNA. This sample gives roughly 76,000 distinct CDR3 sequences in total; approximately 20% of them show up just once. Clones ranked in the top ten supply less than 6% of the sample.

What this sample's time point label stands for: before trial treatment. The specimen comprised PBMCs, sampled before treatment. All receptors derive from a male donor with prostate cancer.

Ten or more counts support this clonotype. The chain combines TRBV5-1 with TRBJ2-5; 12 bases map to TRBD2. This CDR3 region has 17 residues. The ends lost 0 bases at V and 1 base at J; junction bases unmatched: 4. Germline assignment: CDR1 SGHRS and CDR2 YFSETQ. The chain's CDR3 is CASSLGQLAGGQETQYF. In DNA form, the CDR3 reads TGCGCCAGCAGCTTGGGCCAACTAGCGGGGGGCCAAGAGACCCAGTACTTC. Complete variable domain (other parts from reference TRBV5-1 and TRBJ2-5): KAGVTQTPRYLIKTRGQQVTLSCSPISGHRSVSWYQQTPGQGLQFLFEYFSETQRNKGNFPGRFSGRQFSNSRSEMNVSTLELGDSALYLCASSLGQLAGGQETQYFGPGTRLLVL.

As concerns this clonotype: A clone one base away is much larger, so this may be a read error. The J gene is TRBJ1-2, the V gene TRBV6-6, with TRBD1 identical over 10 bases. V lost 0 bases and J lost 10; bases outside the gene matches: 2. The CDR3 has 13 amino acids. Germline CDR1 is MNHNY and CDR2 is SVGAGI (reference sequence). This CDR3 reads CASSYSGQGDYTF. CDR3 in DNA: TGTGCCAGCAGTTACTCCGGACAGGGGGACTACACCTTC.

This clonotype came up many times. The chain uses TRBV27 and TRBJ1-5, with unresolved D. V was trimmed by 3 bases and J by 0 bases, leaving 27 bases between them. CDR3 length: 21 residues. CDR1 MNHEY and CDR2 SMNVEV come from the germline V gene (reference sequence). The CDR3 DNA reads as TGTGCCAGCAGTTTCCCCGAGTCCCCGCAGACGGCTCTCTATAGCAATCAGCCCCAGCATTTT. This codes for CASSFPESPQTALYSNQPQHF.

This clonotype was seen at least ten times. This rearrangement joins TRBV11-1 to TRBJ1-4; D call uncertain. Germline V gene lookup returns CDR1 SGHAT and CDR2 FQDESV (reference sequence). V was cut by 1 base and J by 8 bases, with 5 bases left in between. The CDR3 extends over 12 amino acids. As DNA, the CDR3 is TGTGCCAGCAGCTTAGACCGGGAAAAACTGTTTTTT. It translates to CASSLDREKLFF.

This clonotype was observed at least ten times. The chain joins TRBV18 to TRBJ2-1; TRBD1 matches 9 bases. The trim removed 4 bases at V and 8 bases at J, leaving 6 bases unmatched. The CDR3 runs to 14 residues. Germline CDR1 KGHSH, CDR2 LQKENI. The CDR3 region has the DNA TGTGCCAGCTCACGAACAGGGGGCCGGGATGAGCAGTTCTTC. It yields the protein CASSRTGGRDEQFF.

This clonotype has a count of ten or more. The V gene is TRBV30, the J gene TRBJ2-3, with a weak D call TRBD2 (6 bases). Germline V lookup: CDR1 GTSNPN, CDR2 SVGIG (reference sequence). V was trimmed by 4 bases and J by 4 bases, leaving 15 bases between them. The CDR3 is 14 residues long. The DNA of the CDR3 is TGTGCCTGGACCTACGGAGGGCCCGCAGATACGCAGTATTTT. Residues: CAWTYGGPADTQYF.

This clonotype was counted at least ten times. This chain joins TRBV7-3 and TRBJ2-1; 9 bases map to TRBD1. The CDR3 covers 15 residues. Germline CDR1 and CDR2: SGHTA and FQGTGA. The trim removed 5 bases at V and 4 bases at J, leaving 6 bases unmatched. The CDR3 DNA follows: TGTGCCAGCAGCCAAGGGACAGGGACGTACAATGAGCAGTTCTTC. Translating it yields CASSQGTGTYNEQFF.

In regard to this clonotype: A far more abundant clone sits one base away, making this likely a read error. Here the CDR3 reads CDSRRTASTDTQYF. The CDR3, as DNA: TGTGACAGCAGAAGGACAGCTAGCACAGATACGCAGTATTTT. The chain carries TRBV6-8 and TRBJ2-3; D might be TRBD1 (6 bases). Looked up from germline, CDR1 is MNHGY and CDR2 is SAAAGT. This CDR3 spans 14 amino acids.

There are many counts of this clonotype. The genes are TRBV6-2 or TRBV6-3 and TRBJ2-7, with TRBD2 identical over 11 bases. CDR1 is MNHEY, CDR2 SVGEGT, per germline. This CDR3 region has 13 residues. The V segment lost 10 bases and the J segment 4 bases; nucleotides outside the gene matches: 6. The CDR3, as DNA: TGTGCCACCTTACTAGCGGGAGTTTACGAGCAGTACTTC. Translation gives CATLLAGVYEQYF.

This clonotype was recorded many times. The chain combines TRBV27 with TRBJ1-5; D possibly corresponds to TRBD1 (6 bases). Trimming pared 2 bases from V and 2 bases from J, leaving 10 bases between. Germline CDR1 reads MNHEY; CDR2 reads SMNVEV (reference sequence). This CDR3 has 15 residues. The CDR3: CASSLTRQGNQPQHF. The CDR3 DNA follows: TGTGCCAGCAGTTTAACCAGACAGGGCAATCAGCCCCAGCATTTT.

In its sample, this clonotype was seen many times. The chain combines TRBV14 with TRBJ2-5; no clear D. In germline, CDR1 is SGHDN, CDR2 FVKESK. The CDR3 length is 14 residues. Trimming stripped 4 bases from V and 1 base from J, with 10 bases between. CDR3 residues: CASSRRAAQETQYF. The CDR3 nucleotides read TGTGCCAGCAGCCGAAGGGCCGCCCAAGAGACCCAGTACTTC.

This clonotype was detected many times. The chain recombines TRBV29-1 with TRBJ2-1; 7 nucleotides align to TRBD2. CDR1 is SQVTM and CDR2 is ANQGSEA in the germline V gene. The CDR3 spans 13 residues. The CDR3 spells CTSGGNSYNEQFF. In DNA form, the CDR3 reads TGCACCTCGGGAGGAAACTCCTACAATGAGCAGTTCTTC.

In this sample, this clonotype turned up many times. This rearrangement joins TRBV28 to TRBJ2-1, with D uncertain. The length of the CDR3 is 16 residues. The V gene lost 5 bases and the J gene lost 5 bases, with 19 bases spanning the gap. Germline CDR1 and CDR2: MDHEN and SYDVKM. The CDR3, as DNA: TGTGCCAGCAGTCCTCCCGGCCAACCGCACAACAATGAGCAGTTCTTC. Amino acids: CASSPPGQPHNNEQFF. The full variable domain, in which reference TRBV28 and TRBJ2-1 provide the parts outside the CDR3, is DVKVTQSSRYLVKRTGEKVFLECVQDMDHENMFWYRQDPGLGLRLIYFSYDVKMKEKGDIPEGYSVSREKKERFSLILESASTNQTSMYLCASSPPGQPHNNEQFFGPGTRLTVL.

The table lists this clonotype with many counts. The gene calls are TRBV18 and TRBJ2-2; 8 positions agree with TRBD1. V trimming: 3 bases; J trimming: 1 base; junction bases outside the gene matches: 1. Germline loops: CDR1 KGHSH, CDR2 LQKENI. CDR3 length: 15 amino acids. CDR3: CASSPGQGNTGELFF. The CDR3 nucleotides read TGTGCCAGCTCACCTGGACAGGGGAACACCGGGGAGCTGTTTTTT.

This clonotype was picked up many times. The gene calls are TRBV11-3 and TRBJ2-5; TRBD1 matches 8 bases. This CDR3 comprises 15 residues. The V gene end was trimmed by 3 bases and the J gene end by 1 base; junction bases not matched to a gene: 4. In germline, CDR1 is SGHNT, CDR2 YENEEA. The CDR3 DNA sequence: TGTGCCAGCAGCTTCAGGACAGGGAGCCAAGAGACCCAGTACTTC. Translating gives CASSFRTGSQETQYF.

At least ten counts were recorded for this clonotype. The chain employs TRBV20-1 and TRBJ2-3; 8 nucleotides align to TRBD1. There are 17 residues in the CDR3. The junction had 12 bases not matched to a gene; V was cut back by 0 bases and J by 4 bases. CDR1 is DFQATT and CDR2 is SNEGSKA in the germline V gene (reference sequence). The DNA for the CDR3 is TGCAGTGCTAGAGAGAGACCGGGACAGGTGAGGGCAGATACGCAGTATTTT. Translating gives CSARERPGQVRADTQYF.

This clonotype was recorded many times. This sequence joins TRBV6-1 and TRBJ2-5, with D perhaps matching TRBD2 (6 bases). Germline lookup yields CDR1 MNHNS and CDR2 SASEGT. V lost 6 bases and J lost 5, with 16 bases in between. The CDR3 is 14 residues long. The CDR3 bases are TGTGCCAGCAGCCGACTAGGGGAAAAGGAGACCCAGTACTTC. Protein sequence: CASSRLGEKETQYF.

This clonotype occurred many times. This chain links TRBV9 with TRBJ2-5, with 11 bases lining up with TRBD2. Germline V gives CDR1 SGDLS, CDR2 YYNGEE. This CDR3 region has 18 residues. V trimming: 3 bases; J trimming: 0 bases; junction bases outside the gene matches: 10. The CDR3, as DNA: TGTGCCAGCAGCGCCGGGGGACTAGCGGAAACTTACCAAGAGACCCAGTACTTC. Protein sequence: CASSAGGLAETYQETQYF. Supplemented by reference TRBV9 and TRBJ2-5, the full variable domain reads DSGVTQTPKHLITATGQRVTLRCSPRSGDLSVYWYQQSLDQGLQFLIQYYNGEERAKGNILERFSAQQFPDLHSELNLSSLELGDSALYFCASSAGGLAETYQETQYFGPGTRLLVL.

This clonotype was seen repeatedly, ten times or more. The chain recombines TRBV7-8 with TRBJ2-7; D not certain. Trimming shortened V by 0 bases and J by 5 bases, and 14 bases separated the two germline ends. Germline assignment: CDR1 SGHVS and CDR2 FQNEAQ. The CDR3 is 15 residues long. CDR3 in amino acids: CASSLAGWGSDEQYF. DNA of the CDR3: TGTGCCAGCAGCTTAGCCGGGTGGGGAAGCGACGAGCAGTACTTC.

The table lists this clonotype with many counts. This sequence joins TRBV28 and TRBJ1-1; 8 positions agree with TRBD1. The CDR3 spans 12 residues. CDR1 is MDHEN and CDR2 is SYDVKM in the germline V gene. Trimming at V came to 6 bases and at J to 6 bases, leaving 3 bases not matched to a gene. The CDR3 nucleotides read TGTGCCAGCAGGGGACAGGTCTCTGAAGCTTTCTTT. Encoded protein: CASRGQVSEAFF.

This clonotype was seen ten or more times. CDR3 bases: TGCAGTGCTAGTCTACCTCTTGGCCTAGGGGGGGGCGTACGACCAAACGAGCAGTACTTC. Translating it yields CSASLPLGLGGGVRPNEQYF. The chain employs TRBV20-1 and TRBJ2-7; tentative D call: TRBD2 (7 bases). This CDR3 contains 20 residues. Trimming stripped 3 bases from V and 5 bases from J, with 35 bases between. Germline CDR1 and CDR2: DFQATT and SNEGSKA (reference sequence).

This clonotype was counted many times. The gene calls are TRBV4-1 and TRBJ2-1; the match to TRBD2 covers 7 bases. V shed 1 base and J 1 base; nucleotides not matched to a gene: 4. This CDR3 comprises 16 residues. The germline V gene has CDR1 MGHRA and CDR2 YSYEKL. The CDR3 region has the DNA TGCGCCAGCAGCCAAGGCCTAGCGGTATCCTACAATGAGCAGTTCTTC. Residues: CASSQGLAVSYNEQFF.

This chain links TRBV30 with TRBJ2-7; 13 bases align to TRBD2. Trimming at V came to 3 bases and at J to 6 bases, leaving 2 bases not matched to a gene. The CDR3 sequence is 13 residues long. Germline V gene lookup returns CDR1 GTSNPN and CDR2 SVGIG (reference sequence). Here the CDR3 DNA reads TGTGCCTGGAGCACTAGCGGGAGGGTCGAGCAGTACTTC. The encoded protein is CAWSTSGRVEQYF.

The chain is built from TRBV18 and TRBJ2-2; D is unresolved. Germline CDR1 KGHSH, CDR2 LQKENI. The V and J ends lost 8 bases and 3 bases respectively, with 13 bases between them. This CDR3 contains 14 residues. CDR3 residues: CASSYYGDTGELFF. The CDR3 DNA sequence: TGTGCCAGCAGTTACTATGGAGACACCGGGGAGCTGTTTTTT.

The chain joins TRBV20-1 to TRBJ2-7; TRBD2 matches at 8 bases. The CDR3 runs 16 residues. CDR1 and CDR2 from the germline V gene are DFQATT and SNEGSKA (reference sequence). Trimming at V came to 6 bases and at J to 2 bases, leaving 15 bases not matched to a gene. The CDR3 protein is CSAPQRGHPRTYEQYF. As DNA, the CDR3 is TGCAGTGCGCCCCAGCGGGGGCATCCCCGCACCTACGAGCAGTACTTC.

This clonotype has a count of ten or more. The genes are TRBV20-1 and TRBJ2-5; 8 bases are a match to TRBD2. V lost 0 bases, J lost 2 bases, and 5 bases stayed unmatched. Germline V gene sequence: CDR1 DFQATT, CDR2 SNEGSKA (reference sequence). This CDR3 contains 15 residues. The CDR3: CSARDPTSVQETQYF. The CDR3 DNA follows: TGCAGTGCTAGAGATCCGACTAGCGTTCAAGAGACCCAGTACTTC.

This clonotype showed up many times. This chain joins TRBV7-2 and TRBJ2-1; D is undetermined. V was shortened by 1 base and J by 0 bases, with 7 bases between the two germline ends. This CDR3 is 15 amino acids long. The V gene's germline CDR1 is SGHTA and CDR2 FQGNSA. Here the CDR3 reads CASSLDTGSYNEQFF. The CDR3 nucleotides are TGTGCCAGCAGCTTAGACACCGGCTCCTACAATGAGCAGTTCTTC.

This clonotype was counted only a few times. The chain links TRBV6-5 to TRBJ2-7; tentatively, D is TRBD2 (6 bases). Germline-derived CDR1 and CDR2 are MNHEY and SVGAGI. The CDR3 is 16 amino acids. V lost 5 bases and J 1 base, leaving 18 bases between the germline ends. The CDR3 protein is CASSRSGDSISYEQYF. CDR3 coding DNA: TGTGCCAGCAGTCGCAGTGGGGACTCCATATCCTACGAGCAGTACTTC.